The 11 T cell receptor beta chains in this list originate from one sample, sequenced in a study of T cell repertoires in cytomegalovirus infection. No antigen has been identified for these receptors. TCRdb re-called the reads through MiXCR, storing one row per CDR3 protein. The table lists about 890,000 distinct CDR3 sequences, approximately 32% of them singletons. The material was cultured CD8+ T cells from PBMCs, obtained from culture after CMV antigen stimulation. These receptors all stem from a human donor in good health (CMV status not recorded). Some clones in this sample may be carry-over from other donors' samples.

This clonotype was picked up a small number of times. This chain connects TRBV6-5 to TRBJ1-2; D remains ambiguous. V was trimmed by 0 bases and J by 1 base, leaving 6 bases between them. This CDR3 is 14 amino acids long. Germline CDR1 MNHEY, CDR2 SVGAGI. CDR3 sequence reads: CASSYSGSNYGYTF. The CDR3, as DNA: TGTGCCAGCAGTTACTCAGGCAGTAACTATGGCTACACCTTC.

This clonotype was observed at least ten times. The chain employs TRBV12-3 or TRBV12-4 and TRBJ2-7, with unresolved D. This CDR3 is built from 13 residues. V was shortened by 3 bases and J by 3 bases, with 9 bases between the two germline ends. The DNA for the CDR3 is TGTGCCAGCAGTTTTTCTCCATACTACGAGCAGTACGTC. It encodes CASSFSPYYEQYV.

This chain connects TRBV19 to TRBJ1-2; D not resolved. The CDR3 runs 16 residues. CDR1 and CDR2 (germline): LNHDA, SQIVND (reference sequence). Trimming stripped 5 bases from V and 4 bases from J, with 20 bases between. This CDR3 is CASSPQRERSAYGYTF. The DNA for the CDR3 is TGTGCCAGTAGTCCCCAGAGGGAGAGAAGCGCCTATGGCTACACCTTC.

As regards this clonotype: This clone may be a read error of a much larger clone one base away. V and J are TRBV7-2 and TRBJ1-1; D unclear. This CDR3 has 14 residues. CDR1 SGHTA and CDR2 FQGNSA come from the germline V gene. With 2 bases removed from V and 1 base from J, the gap between germline ends came to 8 bases. The CDR3 DNA sequence: TGTGCCAGCAGCTTAAATCTGTGGAACACTGAAGCTTTCTTT. Translating it yields CASSLNLWNTEAFF.

This clonotype was counted only a few times. The rearrangement uses TRBV4-1 and TRBJ2-1; 12 nucleotides align to TRBD2. The CDR3 is 18 amino acids. V lost 1 base to trimming and J lost 9 bases; unmatched junction nucleotides: 13. Germline-derived CDR1 and CDR2 are MGHRA and YSYEKL. The CDR3 loop is CASSQGLNLAGGPGEQFF. As DNA, the CDR3 is TGCGCCAGCAGCCAAGGCCTAAACCTAGCGGGGGGGCCGGGTGAGCAGTTCTTC.

This clonotype showed up many times. The chain uses TRBV6-5 and TRBJ2-3, with TRBD2 identical over 9 bases. Trimming took 6 bases from V and 1 from J; bases not matched to a gene: 2. In germline, CDR1 is MNHEY, CDR2 SVGAGI. The CDR3 consists of 14 residues. CDR3 nucleotides: TGTGCCAGCAGAGAGCGGGGGGGCACAGATACGCAGTATTTT. It is translated as CASRERGGTDTQYF.

The chain couples TRBV13 to TRBJ2-3; either TRBD1 or TRBD2 may fit D (6 bases each). V was trimmed by 4 bases and J by 0 bases, leaving 14 bases between them. There are 16 residues in the CDR3. CDR1 and CDR2 (germline): PRHDT, FYEKMQ (reference sequence). CDR3 in DNA: TGTGCCAGCAGCTGGCCCCTAGGGGGGAGCACAGATACGCAGTATTTT. It translates to CASSWPLGGSTDTQYF.

The chain employs TRBV2 and TRBJ2-3; weak D call: TRBD2 (5 bases). CDR1 is SNHLY and CDR2 is FYNNEI in the germline V gene. V was shortened by 8 bases and J by 7 bases, with 7 bases between the two germline ends. This CDR3 spans 10 amino acids. The CDR3 region is CASVDYTQYF. In DNA, the CDR3 is TGTGCCAGCGTGGACTATACGCAGTATTTT.

The J gene is TRBJ2-3, the V gene TRBV4-2; no reliable D call. The ends were cut back, 0 bases at V and 0 bases at J, with 4 bases in the middle. The CDR3 is 14 residues long. Looked up from germline, CDR1 is LGHNA and CDR2 is YNFKEQ. This CDR3 reads CASSQDKSTDTQYF. In DNA form, the CDR3 reads TGTGCCAGCAGCCAAGATAAGAGCACAGATACGCAGTATTTT.

V usage is TRBV9 and J usage is TRBJ1-2; possible D gene TRBD1, 5 bases. The germline V and J ends were trimmed by 5 bases and 9 bases, with 11 bases remaining between them. This CDR3 is 11 amino acids long. The V gene's germline CDR1 is SGDLS and CDR2 YYNGEE. CDR3 sequence reads: CASSDWGSYTF. The CDR3, as DNA: TGTGCCAGCAGTGATTGGGGCAGCTACACCTTC.

The V gene is TRBV6-2 or TRBV6-3, the J gene TRBJ1-2; D not resolved. Looked up from germline, CDR1 is MNHEY and CDR2 is SVGEGT. This CDR3 has 15 amino acids. The germline V and J ends were trimmed by 2 bases and 4 bases, with 14 bases remaining between them. CDR3 amino acids: CASSYMTQAFYGYTF. CDR3 coding DNA: TGTGCCAGCAGTTACATGACGCAGGCTTTCTATGGCTACACCTTC.